Below, 18 T cell receptor beta chains from the same sample are listed, as sequenced in a study of CD8 T cells in Susac syndrome. cDNA came from roughly 0.53 to 1 ug RNA primed by random hexamers. TCRdb passed the immunoSEQ multiplex PCR reads through MiXCR, listing each CDR3 protein once. The sample consists of 100,000 to 150,000 distinct CDR3 sequences, roughly 94% of them appearing once. The source material was CD4+ T cells from PBMCs. Receptors were obtained from a human donor in good health.

V and J are TRBV6-2 or TRBV6-3 and TRBJ1-1; tentative D call: TRBD1 (6 bases). There are 14 residues in the CDR3. Germline lookup yields CDR1 MNHEY and CDR2 SVGEGT. Trimming stripped 6 bases from V and 5 bases from J, with 16 bases between. The CDR3 region is CASRRVGGWTEAFF. For the CDR3, the DNA is TGTGCCAGCAGAAGGGTGGGGGGCTGGACTGAAGCTTTCTTT.

V gene TRBV9 combines with J gene TRBJ2-2; 9 nucleotides agree with TRBD1. This CDR3 has 14 residues. The ends lost 5 bases at V and 5 bases at J; junction bases unmatched: 4. CDR1 is SGDLS, CDR2 YYNGEE, per germline. The CDR3 coding sequence is TGTGCCAGCAGGGGACAGGGTGGGACCGGGGAGCTGTTTTTT. Its translation is CASRGQGGTGELFF.

The chain links TRBV19 to TRBJ2-7; 7 bases fit TRBD2. The V and J ends lost 0 bases and 1 base, in that order; junction bases with no gene match: 3. The germline gives CDR1 LNHDA, CDR2 SQIVND (reference sequence). This CDR3 spans 15 amino acids. The CDR3 sequence is CASSIEASGSYEQYF. For the CDR3, the DNA is TGTGCCAGTAGTATAGAGGCTAGCGGTTCCTACGAGCAGTACTTC. Together with reference TRBV19 and TRBJ2-7, the CDR3 gives the full variable domain: DGGITQSPKYLFRKEGQNVTLSCEQNLNHDAMYWYRQDPGQGLRLIYYSQIVNDFQKGDIAEGYSVSREKKESFPLTVTSAQKNPTAFYLCASSIEASGSYEQYFGPGTRLTVT.

V is TRBV29-1 and J is TRBJ2-5; TRBD1 aligns across 10 bases. CDR1 and CDR2 from the germline V gene are SQVTM and ANQGSEA. V lost 6 bases to trimming and J lost 3 bases; unmatched junction nucleotides: 1. This CDR3 spans 12 amino acids. Written as DNA, the CDR3 is TGCAGCGTGGGGACAGGGGAAGAGACCCAGTACTTC. It codes for CSVGTGEETQYF.

This chain joins TRBV13 and TRBJ1-1; D might be TRBD1 (6 bases). Trimming pared 6 bases from V and 3 bases from J, leaving 14 bases between. Germline CDR1 PRHDT, CDR2 FYEKMQ (reference sequence). There are 14 residues in the CDR3. CDR3 loop: CASSPWGADTEAFF. As DNA, the CDR3 is TGTGCCAGCAGTCCGTGGGGGGCCGACACTGAAGCTTTCTTT.

The chain joins TRBV9 to TRBJ2-3; possible D gene TRBD1, 5 bases. V shed 4 bases and J shed 2 bases, with 11 bases lying between them. The CDR3 length is 14 residues. Germline CDR1 reads SGDLS; CDR2 reads YYNGEE. This chain's CDR3 is CASSPRQNTDTQYF. CDR3 nucleotides: TGTGCCAGCAGCCCCCGACAGAACACAGATACGCAGTATTTT.

This clonotype has a single count. V and J are TRBV30 and TRBJ1-5; tentative D call: TRBD1 (5 bases). V was cut by 2 bases and J by 6 bases, with 11 bases left in between. Germline CDR1 and CDR2: GTSNPN and SVGIG (reference sequence). The CDR3 sequence is 13 residues long. CDR3: CAWSRGFSQPQHF. Written as DNA, the CDR3 is TGTGCCTGGAGTAGGGGTTTCAGTCAGCCCCAGCATTTT.

For the CDR3, the DNA is TGCAGTGCTAGAGGCGGTCCGAACACCGGGGAGCTGTTTTTT. It yields the protein CSARGGPNTGELFF. The rearrangement joins TRBV20-1 to TRBJ2-2; unclear D gene. The CDR3 length is 14 residues. The V end lost 1 base, the J end lost 0 bases, and 6 bases lay between the germline ends. CDR1 is DFQATT, CDR2 SNEGSKA, per germline (reference sequence).

The chain joins TRBV6-5 to TRBJ2-7; 7 positions match TRBD2. The trim removed 4 bases at V and 1 base at J, leaving 7 bases unmatched. Germline V gene sequence: CDR1 MNHEY, CDR2 SVGAGI. CDR3 length: 15 residues. CDR3 region: CASSFSGTMSYEQYF. The CDR3 nucleotides are TGTGCCAGCAGTTTCTCCGGGACTATGTCCTACGAGCAGTACTTC.

This clonotype was detected once. The gene calls are TRBV7-7 and TRBJ2-1, with 12 bases identical to TRBD1. CDR3 length: 14 residues. From germline, CDR1 is SSHAT and CDR2 FNYEAQ (reference sequence). The CDR3 DNA reads TGTGCTAGCTCCGGAGGGACAGGGGGCACTGAGCAGTTCTTC. It codes for CASSGGTGGTEQFF.

The chain has TRBV20-1 and TRBJ2-3; D is ambiguous. Germline loops: CDR1 DFQATT, CDR2 SNEGSKA (reference sequence). The CDR3 spans 15 residues. V was shortened by 0 bases and J by 2 bases, with 12 bases between the two germline ends. The CDR3 region has the DNA TGCAGTGCTAGAGATTTAGGACGGGTCACAGATACGCAGTATTTT. Translated, it gives CSARDLGRVTDTQYF.

V and J are TRBV2 and TRBJ1-2; no reliable D call. Trimming took 2 bases from V and 5 from J, leaving 12 bases between them. Looked up from germline, CDR1 is SNHLY and CDR2 is FYNNEI. The CDR3 loop spans 14 amino acids. CDR3 coding DNA: TGTGCCAGCAGTGAATCTCCCTCAGGATATGGCTACACCTTC. This encodes CASSESPSGYGYTF.

The gene calls are TRBV5-1 and TRBJ2-6; D gene unclear. CDR3 size: 15 residues. CDR1 is SGHRS, CDR2 YFSETQ, per germline. V lost 6 bases, J lost 0 bases, and 10 bases lay in between. CDR3 region: CASKATSSGANVLTF. For the CDR3, the DNA is TGCGCCAGCAAGGCGACGAGCTCTGGGGCCAACGTCCTGACTTTC.

V gene TRBV6-1 combines with J gene TRBJ2-3, with D possibly TRBD1 on 6 matching bases. The CDR3 is made up of 14 amino acids. Trimming took 4 bases from V and 4 from J, leaving 12 bases between them. The germline V gene has CDR1 MNHNS and CDR2 SASEGT. For the CDR3, the DNA is TGTGCCAGCAGTGTACGACAGGTCGCAGATACGCAGTATTTT. This sequence encodes CASSVRQVADTQYF.

This clonotype was picked up one time. This sequence joins TRBV7-8 and TRBJ2-5; D not resolved. The germline V and J ends were trimmed by 4 bases and 7 bases, with 13 bases remaining between them. CDR1 and CDR2 from the germline V gene are SGHVS and FQNEAQ. The CDR3 sequence is 13 residues long. CDR3 in DNA: TGTGCCAGCAGCTCATCCCGGACCGGGACCCAGTACTTC. Its translation: CASSSSRTGTQYF.

V is TRBV20-1 and J is TRBJ2-1; 7 bases match TRBD2. The trim removed 5 bases at V and 0 bases at J, leaving 7 bases unmatched. This CDR3 has 15 residues. Germline CDR1 is DFQATT and CDR2 is SNEGSKA (reference sequence). CDR3 DNA sequence: TGCAGTGCTCCGAGCGGGACGATCTCCTACAATGAGCAGTTCTTC. Translated: CSAPSGTISYNEQFF.

The CDR3 reads CASTSWASGTYEQYF. CDR3 bases: TGTGCCAGCACCTCTTGGGCTAGCGGTACCTACGAGCAGTACTTC. The rearrangement joins TRBV6-5 to TRBJ2-7; TRBD2 matches 7 bases. Trimming at V came to 7 bases and at J to 2 bases, leaving 11 bases not matched to a gene. Germline-derived CDR1 and CDR2 are MNHEY and SVGAGI. This CDR3 is 15 amino acids long.

The CDR3 coding sequence is TGTGCCAGCAGCCCCGGGGCCGGACTAGCGGGTTACAATGAGCAGTTCTTC. Translated: CASSPGAGLAGYNEQFF. The chain has TRBV7-2 and TRBJ2-1, with 11 bases fitting TRBD2. The germline gives CDR1 SGHTA, CDR2 FQGNSA. This CDR3 spans 17 amino acids. Trimming at V came to 5 bases and at J to 4 bases, leaving 10 bases not matched to a gene.